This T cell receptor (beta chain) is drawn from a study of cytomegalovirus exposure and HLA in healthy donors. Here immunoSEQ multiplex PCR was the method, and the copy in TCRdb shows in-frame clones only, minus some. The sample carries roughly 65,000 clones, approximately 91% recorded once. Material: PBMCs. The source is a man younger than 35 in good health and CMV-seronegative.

DNA of the CDR3: TGTGCCAGCAGTACTGGGGGGTACACCGGGGAGCTGTTTTTT. Translated: CASSTGGYTGELFF. The chain carries TRBV28 and TRBJ2-2, with a possible D match to TRBD2 (6 bases). The V end was cut by 5 bases, the J end by 3 bases, with 10 bases between. The CDR3 is 14 residues long. Germline CDR1 is MDHEN and CDR2 is SYDVKM.